The clone carrying this TCR beta chain has only one observation. The same CDR3 arises from other DNA sequences in this sample as well. The sample originates from a study of T cell changes during pregnancy in multiple sclerosis. Trimming removed 6 bases from V and 3 bases from J; junction bases left unmatched: 7. The CDR3 sequence is 14 residues long. Germline-derived CDR1 and CDR2 are MNHEY and SMNVEV (reference sequence). The data were produced by immunoSEQ multiplex PCR, yet TCRdb's version contains in-frame clones alone and is incomplete. The sample lists 65,000 to 75,000 clones, about 89% occurring once.

The chain joins TRBV27 to TRBJ2-5, with 7 bases fitting TRBD1. The receptor was derived from a female donor with multiple sclerosis, enrolled in a pregnancy study. This material consisted of peripheral blood, taken in the second trimester of pregnancy. The CDR3 sequence: CASSPWTGEETQYF. The DNA of the CDR3 is TGTGCCAGCAGCCCATGGACAGGTGAAGAGACCCAGTACTTC.